This T cell receptor beta chain was found in a study of T cell responses to AZD1222 COVID-19 vaccine. Comment on this clone: Its antigen remains unknown.

The CDR3 is 14 amino acids. The germline CDR1 and CDR2 sequences are LNHDA and SQIVND (reference sequence). Unmatched junction bases numbered 12, after V lost 7 bases and J lost 9 bases. Whole-study results and caveats: It should be noted that donors were predominantly white British and more often female, and clonal diversity was possibly underestimated. At study baseline, merely six AZD1222 recipients were seropositive. Vaccine-related CD4 TCRs covered spike, predominating at 160-218 and 743-854.

The repertoire was sequenced with immunoSEQ multiplex PCR; TCRdb's copy has only in-frame clones and lacks some. Of roughly 160,000 clones in the sample, under 95% were seen once. This receptor was obtained from an adult in good health. The rearrangement uses TRBV19 and TRBJ2-1; TRBD1 matches at 7 bases. The sequencing here drew on peripheral blood, taken on day 0 of MenACWY control vaccination. CDR3 residues: CASNPGQNIGEQFF. CDR3 coding DNA: TGTGCCAGTAACCCGGGACAGAATATTGGTGAGCAGTTCTTC. Full variable domain (outside the CDR3, taken from reference TRBV19 and TRBJ2-1): DGGITQSPKYLFRKEGQNVTLSCEQNLNHDAMYWYRQDPGQGLRLIYYSQIVNDFQKGDIAEGYSVSREKKESFPLTVTSAQKNPTAFYLCASNPGQNIGEQFFGPGTRLTVL.